The 31 T cell receptor beta chains below all came from one sample that was sequenced in a study of blood T cell repertoires in COVID-19. Sequencing used immunoSEQ multiplex PCR; TCRdb keeps in-frame clones, though not all of them. The sample shows about 320,000 clones, approximately 89% of them seen only once. Sequenced sample: peripheral blood. The receptors originated from a woman in her thirties with COVID-19, enrolled during active disease.

The chain combines TRBV13 with TRBJ1-1; D gene uncertain. V lost 0 bases and J lost 7, with 9 bases in between. This CDR3 comprises 13 residues. Germline values: CDR1 PRHDT, CDR2 FYEKMQ (reference sequence). CDR3 sequence: CASSLGLAGEAFF. CDR3 coding DNA: TGTGCCAGCAGCTTAGGCCTCGCGGGTGAAGCTTTCTTT.

This clone showed up just once. The chain employs TRBV6-1 and TRBJ1-1; no firm D call. CDR1 and CDR2 from the germline V gene are MNHNS and SASEGT. V was shortened by 1 base and J by 6 bases, with 24 bases between the two germline ends. This CDR3 has 18 amino acids. CDR3 nucleotides: TGTGCCAGCAGTGAAGTGGCGGGGTTCCTTATTACGTTCTCTGAAGCTTTCTTT. Its translation is CASSEVAGFLITFSEAFF.

The genes are TRBV28 and TRBJ1-4, with 11 bases matching TRBD1. Germline V gene lookup returns CDR1 MDHEN and CDR2 SYDVKM. CDR3 length: 14 amino acids. V was pared by 7 bases and J by 7 bases, with 5 bases of the junction left unmatched. The CDR3 DNA follows: TGTGCCAGCATTAAGGACAGGGGGCGTGAAAAACTGTTTTTT. Residues: CASIKDRGREKLFF.

This chain joins TRBV7-9 and TRBJ1-5; D might be TRBD1 (6 bases). Germline-derived CDR1 and CDR2 are SEHNR and FQNEAQ (reference sequence). CDR3 length: 15 residues. Trimming removed 5 bases at V and 1 base at J, with 12 bases between. CDR3 sequence: CASSTDRESNQPQHF. The CDR3 region has the DNA TGTGCCAGCAGCACGGACAGAGAGAGCAATCAGCCCCAGCATTTT.

The J gene is TRBJ2-5, the V gene TRBV5-1; the match to TRBD2 covers 7 bases. The CDR3 has 14 amino acids. Germline CDR1 is SGHRS and CDR2 is YFSETQ. With V trimmed by 2 bases and J by 2 bases, 3 bases remained unmatched. In DNA, the CDR3 is TGCGCCAGCAGCTTCGGGAGGCAGCAAGAGACCCAGTACTTC. It is translated as CASSFGRQQETQYF. The variable domain in full, with the rest retrieved from reference TRBV5-1 and TRBJ2-5, is KAGVTQTPRYLIKTRGQQVTLSCSPISGHRSVSWYQQTPGQGLQFLFEYFSETQRNKGNFPGRFSGRQFSNSRSEMNVSTLELGDSALYLCASSFGRQQETQYFGPGTRLLVL.

V is TRBV24-1 and J is TRBJ1-5; D is ambiguous. Looked up from germline, CDR1 is KGHDR and CDR2 is SFDVKD. V was cut by 6 bases and J by 1 base, with 9 bases left in between. The CDR3 is 14 residues long. The DNA of the CDR3 is TGTGCCACCAGTCTGCCGGTAAGCAATCAGCCCCAGCATTTT. Its translation: CATSLPVSNQPQHF.

This chain connects TRBV4-1 to TRBJ2-7; tentatively, D is TRBD2 (7 bases). The germline V gene has CDR1 MGHRA and CDR2 YSYEKL. CDR3 length: 15 residues. V was cut by 4 bases and J by 3 bases, with 16 bases left in between. The CDR3 loop reads CASSPQQGGDYEQYF. The CDR3 region has the DNA TGCGCCAGCAGCCCACAACAGGGAGGGGACTACGAGCAGTACTTC.

CDR3 sequence reads: CASSIRQLTSSGNTIYF. The CDR3 region has the DNA TGTGCCAGCAGCATCCGACAGCTTACGAGCTCTGGAAACACCATATATTTT. The rearrangement joins TRBV4-2 to TRBJ1-3; a weak D match, TRBD1 (5 bases). Germline CDR1 and CDR2: LGHNA and YNFKEQ. The V end was cut by 5 bases, the J end by 0 bases, with 17 bases between. This CDR3 comprises 17 residues.

The gene calls are TRBV30 and TRBJ2-7; TRBD1 aligns across 8 bases. V gave up 4 bases and J gave up 4 bases; unmatched junction bases: 9. The CDR3 runs 14 residues. CDR1 GTSNPN and CDR2 SVGIG come from the germline V gene (reference sequence). CDR3 protein: CAWTGDRGVYEQYF. The CDR3 region has the DNA TGTGCCTGGACGGGTGACAGGGGAGTTTACGAGCAGTACTTC. Full variable domain (remainder filled in from reference TRBV30 and TRBJ2-7): SQTIHQWPATLVQPVGSPLSLECTVEGTSNPNLYWYRQAAGRGLQLLFYSVGIGQISSEVPQNLSASRPQDRQFILSSKKLLLSDSGFYLCAWTGDRGVYEQYFGPGTRLTVT.

The chain carries TRBV3-1 (or the pseudogene TRBV3-2) and TRBJ2-3; 9 bases agree with TRBD2. The CDR3 has 17 amino acids. From germline, CDR1 is LGHDT and CDR2 YNNKEL (reference sequence). Trimming cost V 0 bases and J 4 bases; bases outside gene matches: 8. CDR3 in amino acids: CASSQDVSGGPSDTQYF. The CDR3 DNA is TGTGCCAGCAGCCAAGACGTTAGCGGGGGCCCGTCAGATACGCAGTATTTT.

This rearrangement joins TRBV6-5 to TRBJ2-7; tentative D call: TRBD1 (7 bases). The CDR3 spans 15 residues. V lost 7 bases, J lost 1 base, and 17 bases lay in between. Per germline, CDR1 MNHEY and CDR2 SVGAGI. The CDR3 DNA reads TGTGCCAGCATGTGGGGAGCAGGGGGGTCCTACGAGCAGTACGTC. This translates into CASMWGAGGSYEQYV.

The J gene is TRBJ2-7, the V gene TRBV5-6; D perhaps matches TRBD2 (7 bases). CDR1 is SGHDT and CDR2 is YYEEEE in the germline V gene. V was clipped by 0 bases and J by 10 bases, with 11 bases between them. The CDR3 spans 12 residues. CDR3 nucleotide sequence: TGTGCCAGCAGCTTGGAGGGGGGGAGTCAGTACTTC. Translated: CASSLEGGSQYF. The full variable domain, in which reference TRBV5-6 and TRBJ2-7 provide the parts outside the CDR3, is DAGVTQSPTHLIKTRGQQVTLRCSPKSGHDTVSWYQQALGQGPQFIFQYYEEEERQRGNFPDRFSGHQFPNYSSELNVNALLLGDSALYLCASSLEGGSQYFGPGTRLTVT.

The table lists this clone with a count of one. In nucleotides, the CDR3 is TGCGCCAGCAGCTTGGACAGGGACGTAGGCACCATATATTTT. Protein product: CASSLDRDVGTIYF. The rearrangement joins TRBV5-1 to TRBJ1-3, with D maybe TRBD1 (6 bases). The germline CDR1 and CDR2 sequences are SGHRS and YFSETQ. This CDR3 spans 14 amino acids. V lost 0 bases to trimming and J lost 9 bases, with 13 bases between them.

The rearrangement links TRBV7-9 to TRBJ2-7; TRBD2 matches at 8 bases. Per the germline V gene, CDR1 is SEHNR and CDR2 is FQNEAQ (reference sequence). Losses at the gene ends were 5 bases for V and 4 bases for J; bases not matched to a gene: 7. This CDR3 has 14 residues. CDR3 protein: CASSRPGTRYEQYF. The CDR3 DNA is TGTGCCAGCAGCCGTCCCGGGACTAGATACGAGCAGTACTTC.

The V and J genes are TRBV7-9 and TRBJ1-3; 7 bases are shared with TRBD1. The CDR3 is 13 residues long. The ends lost 5 bases at V and 7 bases at J; junction bases unmatched: 5. Germline V gene sequence: CDR1 SEHNR, CDR2 FQNEAQ (reference sequence). The CDR3 sequence: CASSLTGVNTIYF. Written as DNA, the CDR3 is TGTGCCAGCAGCCTCACAGGGGTGAACACCATATATTTT.

This sequence joins TRBV7-8 and TRBJ1-4, with 8 nucleotides matching TRBD1. The CDR3 extends over 14 amino acids. The V gene end was trimmed by 4 bases and the J gene end by 8 bases; junction bases not matched to a gene: 6. CDR1 is SGHVS and CDR2 is FQNEAQ in the germline V gene. The CDR3 DNA reads TGTGCCAGCAGCTGGACAGGGAGGGGAGAAAAACTGTTTTTT. Protein product: CASSWTGRGEKLFF.

The genes are TRBV19 and TRBJ1-6, with 9 positions matching TRBD1. This CDR3 is built from 15 residues. Germline assignment: CDR1 LNHDA and CDR2 SQIVND (reference sequence). Losses at the gene ends were 5 bases for V and 7 bases for J; bases not matched to a gene: 6. The chain's CDR3 is CASSSRTGDNSPLHF. DNA of the CDR3: TGTGCCAGTAGTTCACGGACAGGGGACAATTCACCCCTCCACTTT.

The rearrangement joins TRBV19 to TRBJ1-5, with D tentatively TRBD1 (6 bases). CDR3 length equals 12 residues. CDR1 and CDR2 (germline): LNHDA, SQIVND (reference sequence). V gave up 7 bases and J gave up 6 bases, with 10 bases separating them. CDR3: CASKGGFQPQHF. Written as DNA, the CDR3 is TGTGCCAGTAAGGGGGGGTTTCAGCCCCAGCATTTT.

The V gene is TRBV5-4, the J gene TRBJ2-5; TRBD1 matches at 7 bases. CDR1 and CDR2 from the germline V gene are SGHNT and YYREEE (reference sequence). The CDR3 is 14 residues long. Unmatched junction bases numbered 4, after V lost 0 bases and J lost 5 bases. Here the CDR3 reads CASSLGQGRETQYF. The CDR3 coding sequence is TGTGCCAGCAGCTTGGGACAGGGAAGGGAGACCCAGTACTTC.

This clone was seen only once. V is TRBV10-3 and J is TRBJ2-7; D is perhaps TRBD1 (6 bases). Per germline, CDR1 ENHRY and CDR2 SYGVKD. V was clipped by 0 bases and J by 6 bases, with 9 bases between them. The CDR3 has 13 amino acids. The CDR3 spells CAISESFRGEQYV. CDR3 bases: TGTGCCATCAGTGAGTCATTCAGGGGCGAGCAGTACGTC.

This clone was observed a handful of times. The V gene is TRBV19, the J gene TRBJ1-6; D not certain. The germline V gene encodes CDR1 LNHDA and CDR2 SQIVND (reference sequence). The CDR3 totals 13 residues. The V gene lost 3 bases and the J gene lost 9 bases, with 9 bases spanning the gap. CDR3 loop: CASSMKGSSPLHF. CDR3 nucleotide sequence: TGTGCCAGTAGTATGAAAGGGAGTTCACCCCTCCACTTT.

This chain joins TRBV2 and TRBJ1-5; possibly TRBD1 for D (5 bases). CDR3 size: 14 residues. Trimming shortened V by 6 bases and J by 4 bases, and 13 bases separated the two germline ends. The germline V gene has CDR1 SNHLY and CDR2 FYNNEI. The CDR3 is CASRRRGANQPQHF. The CDR3 nucleotides are TGTGCCAGCAGGCGGAGGGGCGCGAATCAGCCCCAGCATTTT.

The rearrangement joins TRBV7-2 to TRBJ2-5; D perhaps matches TRBD1 (5 bases). Germline lookup yields CDR1 SGHTA and CDR2 FQGNSA. This CDR3 contains 14 residues. V was cut by 5 bases and J by 3 bases, with 13 bases left in between. CDR3 in DNA: TGTGCCAGCAGCCCCGTTAGCAGGGAAGAGACCCAGTACTTC. Translated, it gives CASSPVSREETQYF.

The chain has TRBV2 and TRBJ2-7, with D possibly TRBD2 on 5 matching bases. V was clipped by 4 bases and J by 0 bases, with 10 bases between them. The CDR3 length is 14 residues. Germline V gives CDR1 SNHLY, CDR2 FYNNEI. CDR3 loop: CASSVEVLSYEQYF. CDR3 nucleotides: TGTGCCAGCAGTGTGGAGGTCCTCTCCTACGAGCAGTACTTC.

V usage is TRBV7-9 and J usage is TRBJ2-5; maybe TRBD2 (5 bases). Trimming took 3 bases from V and 4 from J, leaving 18 bases between them. Germline assignment: CDR1 SEHNR and CDR2 FQNEAQ (reference sequence). The CDR3 spans 16 residues. The CDR3 DNA sequence: TGTGCCAGCAGCTTCGAGGGCATTAATCCTTCAGAGACCCAGTACTTC. This translates into CASSFEGINPSETQYF.

The chain uses TRBV3-1 (or the pseudogene TRBV3-2) and TRBJ2-3; TRBD2 agrees at 9 bases. With 4 bases clipped from V and 5 bases from J, the junction kept 10 bases outside the gene matches. CDR1 is LGHDT and CDR2 is YNNKEL in the germline V gene (reference sequence). The CDR3 has 16 amino acids. CDR3 DNA sequence: TGTGCCAGCAGCCGAGAGGGCGGGGGGGTCAGAGATACGCAGTATTTT. Translation: CASSREGGGVRDTQYF.

CDR3 sequence (DNA): TGTGCCAGCAGCTTCCCGACAGGGTCTACACCTGGCTACACCTTC. This gives the protein CASSFPTGSTPGYTF. V is TRBV5-6 and J is TRBJ1-2; 7 bases line up with TRBD1. This CDR3 region has 15 residues. Losses at the gene ends were 2 bases for V and 7 bases for J; bases not matched to a gene: 11. The V gene's germline CDR1 is SGHDT and CDR2 YYEEEE.

This clone was recorded once. The chain links TRBV6-5 to TRBJ2-2, with D uncertain. Per germline, CDR1 MNHEY and CDR2 SVGAGI. V was pared by 7 bases and J by 5 bases, with 8 bases between. The CDR3 is 12 amino acids. CDR3 amino acids: CASTQRTGELFF. DNA for the CDR3: TGTGCCAGCACCCAACGGACCGGGGAGCTGTTTTTT.

V is TRBV6-1 and J is TRBJ2-1, with D perhaps TRBD1 (5 bases). V shed 3 bases and J shed 7 bases, with 16 bases lying between them. Germline assignment: CDR1 MNHNS and CDR2 SASEGT. This CDR3 contains 15 residues. Here the CDR3 DNA reads TGTGCCAGCAGTGAGGATTGGGCAGGGAATAATGAGCAGTTCTTC. Its protein product is CASSEDWAGNNEQFF.

V gene TRBV18 combines with J gene TRBJ2-1; 13 bases fit TRBD2. The CDR3 extends over 16 amino acids. V shed 3 bases, J shed 5 bases, and the junction held 4 bases outside the gene matches. Germline CDR1 is KGHSH and CDR2 is LQKENI. The CDR3 loop reads CASSPMGLAGNNEQFF. In DNA, the CDR3 is TGTGCCAGCTCACCGATGGGACTAGCGGGGAACAATGAGCAGTTCTTC.

V is TRBV6-6 and J is TRBJ2-7, with D tentatively TRBD1 (5 bases). In germline, CDR1 is MNHNY, CDR2 SVGAGI (reference sequence). V was pared by 6 bases and J by 8 bases, with 20 bases between. This CDR3 has 14 amino acids. CDR3 DNA: TGTGCCAGCAGCCTTGCTAGGGGCGACGAGCAGCAGTACGTC. Protein product: CASSLARGDEQQYV.